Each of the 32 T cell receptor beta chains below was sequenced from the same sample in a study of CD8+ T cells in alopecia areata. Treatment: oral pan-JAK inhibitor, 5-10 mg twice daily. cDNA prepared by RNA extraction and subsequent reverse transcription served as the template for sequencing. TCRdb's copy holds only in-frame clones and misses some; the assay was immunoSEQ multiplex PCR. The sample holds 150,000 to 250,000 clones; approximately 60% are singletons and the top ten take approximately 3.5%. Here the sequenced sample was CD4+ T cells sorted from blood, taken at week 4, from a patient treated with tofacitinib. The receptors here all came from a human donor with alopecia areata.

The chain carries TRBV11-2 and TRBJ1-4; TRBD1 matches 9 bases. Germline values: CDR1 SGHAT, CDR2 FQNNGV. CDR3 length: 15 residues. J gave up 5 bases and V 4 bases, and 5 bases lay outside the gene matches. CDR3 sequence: CASSSMGQGNEKLFF. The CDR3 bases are TGTGCCAGCAGCTCCATGGGACAGGGAAATGAAAAACTGTTTTTT. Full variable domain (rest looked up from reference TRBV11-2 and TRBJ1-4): EAGVAQSPRYKIIEKRQSVAFWCNPISGHATLYWYQQILGQGPKLLIQFQNNGVVDDSQLPKDRFSAERLKGVDSTLKIQPAKLEDSAVYLCASSSMGQGNEKLFFGSGTQLSVL.

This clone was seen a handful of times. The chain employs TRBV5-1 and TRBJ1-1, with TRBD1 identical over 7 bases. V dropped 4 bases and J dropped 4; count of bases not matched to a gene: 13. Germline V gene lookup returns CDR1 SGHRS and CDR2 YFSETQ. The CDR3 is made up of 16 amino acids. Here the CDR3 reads CASSVEGATLGTEAFF. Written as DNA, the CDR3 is TGCGCCAGCAGCGTAGAGGGGGCTACGTTAGGCACTGAAGCTTTCTTT.

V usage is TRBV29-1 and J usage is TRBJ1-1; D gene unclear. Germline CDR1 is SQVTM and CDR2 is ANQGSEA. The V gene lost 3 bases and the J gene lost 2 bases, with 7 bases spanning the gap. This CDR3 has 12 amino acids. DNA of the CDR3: TGCAGCGTTGAGGGTGGTAACACTGAAGCTTTCTTT. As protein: CSVEGGNTEAFF.

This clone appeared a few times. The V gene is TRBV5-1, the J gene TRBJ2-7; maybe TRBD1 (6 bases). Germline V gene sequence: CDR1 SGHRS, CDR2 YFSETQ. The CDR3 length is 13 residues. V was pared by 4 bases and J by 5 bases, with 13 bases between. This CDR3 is CASSRDRSDEQYF. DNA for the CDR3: TGCGCCAGCAGCCGTGACAGGTCCGACGAGCAGTACTTC.

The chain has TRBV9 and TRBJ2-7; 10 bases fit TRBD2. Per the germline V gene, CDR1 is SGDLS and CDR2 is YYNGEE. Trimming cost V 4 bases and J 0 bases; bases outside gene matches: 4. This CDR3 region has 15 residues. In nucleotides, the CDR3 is TGTGCCAGCAGCCCCAGCGGGGGGGCCTCCTACGAGCAGTACTTC. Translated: CASSPSGGASYEQYF.

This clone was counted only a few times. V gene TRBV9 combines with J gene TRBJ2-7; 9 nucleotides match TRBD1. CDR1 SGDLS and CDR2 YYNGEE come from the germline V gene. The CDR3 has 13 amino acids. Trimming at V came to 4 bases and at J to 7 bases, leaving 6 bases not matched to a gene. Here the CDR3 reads CASSPGTGHEQYF. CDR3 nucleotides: TGTGCCAGCAGCCCCGGGACAGGGCATGAGCAGTACTTC.

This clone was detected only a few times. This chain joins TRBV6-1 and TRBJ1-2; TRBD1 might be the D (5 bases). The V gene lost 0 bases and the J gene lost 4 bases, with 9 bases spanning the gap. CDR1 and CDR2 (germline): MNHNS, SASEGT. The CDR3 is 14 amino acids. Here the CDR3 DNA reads TGTGCCAGCAGTGAAGCGTGGGGCAGCTATGGCTACACCTTC. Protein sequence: CASSEAWGSYGYTF.

For the CDR3, the DNA is TGCGCCAGCAGCCACCCGGGGCGGGGTCAGCCCCAGCATTTT. Residues: CASSHPGRGQPQHF. This sequence joins TRBV4-1 and TRBJ1-5, with D maybe TRBD1 (5 bases). Germline CDR1 and CDR2: MGHRA and YSYEKL. V was pared by 3 bases and J by 6 bases, with 12 bases between. The CDR3 is 14 amino acids.

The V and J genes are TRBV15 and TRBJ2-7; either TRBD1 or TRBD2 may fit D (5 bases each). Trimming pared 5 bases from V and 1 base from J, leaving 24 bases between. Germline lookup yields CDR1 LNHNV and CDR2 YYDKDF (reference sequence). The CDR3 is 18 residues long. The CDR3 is CATSAPSGFWDGSYEQYF. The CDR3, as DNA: TGTGCCACCAGCGCTCCTTCGGGGTTTTGGGACGGTTCCTACGAGCAGTACTTC.

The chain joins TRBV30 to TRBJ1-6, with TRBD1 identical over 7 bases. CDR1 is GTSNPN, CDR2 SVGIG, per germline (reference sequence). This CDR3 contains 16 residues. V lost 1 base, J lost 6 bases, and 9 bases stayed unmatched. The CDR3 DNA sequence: TGTGCCTGGAGTGGGGACAGCCGGGACTTTAATTCACCCCTCCACTTT. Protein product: CAWSGDSRDFNSPLHF.

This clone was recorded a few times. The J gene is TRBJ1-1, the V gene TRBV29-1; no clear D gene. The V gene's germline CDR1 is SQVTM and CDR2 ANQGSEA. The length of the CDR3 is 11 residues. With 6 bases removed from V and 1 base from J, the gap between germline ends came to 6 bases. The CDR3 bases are TGCAGCGTAAAAGGGAACACTGAAGCTTTCTTT. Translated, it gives CSVKGNTEAFF.

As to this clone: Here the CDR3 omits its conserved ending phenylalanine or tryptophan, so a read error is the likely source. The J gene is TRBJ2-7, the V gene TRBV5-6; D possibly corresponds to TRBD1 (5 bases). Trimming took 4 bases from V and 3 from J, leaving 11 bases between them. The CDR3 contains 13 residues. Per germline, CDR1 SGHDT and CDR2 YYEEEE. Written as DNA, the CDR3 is TGTGCCAGCAGCCGAAACAGGAACTACGAGCAGTACCTC. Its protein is CASSRNRNYEQYL.

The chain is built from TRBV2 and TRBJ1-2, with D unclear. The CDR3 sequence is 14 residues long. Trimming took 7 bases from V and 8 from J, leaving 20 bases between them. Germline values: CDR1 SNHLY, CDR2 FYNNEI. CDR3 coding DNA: TGTGCCAGCACCCCTACTAGTCCTCCTGCGGGCTACACCTTC. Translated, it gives CASTPTSPPAGYTF.

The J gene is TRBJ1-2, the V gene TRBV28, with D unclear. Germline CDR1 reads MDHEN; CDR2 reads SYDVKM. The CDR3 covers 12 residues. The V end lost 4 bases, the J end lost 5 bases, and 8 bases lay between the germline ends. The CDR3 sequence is CASSSIAYGYTF. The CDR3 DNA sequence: TGTGCCAGCAGTTCCATCGCTTATGGCTACACCTTC.

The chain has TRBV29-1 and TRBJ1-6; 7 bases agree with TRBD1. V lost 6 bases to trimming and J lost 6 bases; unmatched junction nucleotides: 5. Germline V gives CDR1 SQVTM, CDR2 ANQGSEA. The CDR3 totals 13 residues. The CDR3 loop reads CSVSQGLNSPLHF. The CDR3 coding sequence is TGCAGCGTATCACAGGGGCTTAATTCACCCCTCCACTTT.

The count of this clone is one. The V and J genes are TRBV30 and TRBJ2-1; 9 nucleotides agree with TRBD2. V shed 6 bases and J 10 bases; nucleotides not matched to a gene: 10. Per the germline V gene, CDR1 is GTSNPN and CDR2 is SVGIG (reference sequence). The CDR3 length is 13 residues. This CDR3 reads CACSRGGRPEQFF. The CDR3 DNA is TGTGCCTGCTCGCGGGGGGGCCGTCCCGAGCAGTTCTTC.

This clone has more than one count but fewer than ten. CDR3 nucleotide sequence: TGTGCCAGCAGTTTTTCCGACGGTTACGAGCAGTACTTC. Protein: CASSFSDGYEQYF. The rearrangement uses TRBV27 and TRBJ2-7, with unresolved D. Germline assignment: CDR1 MNHEY and CDR2 SMNVEV (reference sequence). The CDR3 spans 13 residues. V lost 3 bases to trimming and J lost 4 bases, with 10 bases between them.

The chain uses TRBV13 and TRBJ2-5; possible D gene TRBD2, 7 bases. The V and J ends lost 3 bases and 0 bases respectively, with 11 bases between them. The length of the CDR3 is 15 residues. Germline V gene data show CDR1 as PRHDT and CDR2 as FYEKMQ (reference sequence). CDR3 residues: CASSFEGGNQETQYF. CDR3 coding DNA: TGTGCCAGCAGCTTTGAGGGGGGGAACCAAGAGACCCAGTACTTC.

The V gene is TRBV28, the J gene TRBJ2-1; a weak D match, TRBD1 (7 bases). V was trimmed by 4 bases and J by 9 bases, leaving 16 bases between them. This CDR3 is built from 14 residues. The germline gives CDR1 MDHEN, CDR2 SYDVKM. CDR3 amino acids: CASSSPRGAAEQFF. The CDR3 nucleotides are TGTGCCAGCAGTTCCCCCAGGGGGGCGGCTGAGCAGTTCTTC. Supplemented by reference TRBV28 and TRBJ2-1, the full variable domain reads DVKVTQSSRYLVKRTGEKVFLECVQDMDHENMFWYRQDPGLGLRLIYFSYDVKMKEKGDIPEGYSVSREKKERFSLILESASTNQTSMYLCASSSPRGAAEQFFGPGTRLTVL.

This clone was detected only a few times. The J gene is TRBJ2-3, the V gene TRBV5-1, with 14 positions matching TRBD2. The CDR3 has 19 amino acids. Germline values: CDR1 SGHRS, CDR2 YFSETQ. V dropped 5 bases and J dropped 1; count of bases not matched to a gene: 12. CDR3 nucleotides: TGCGCCAGCAGAGGGACTAGCGGGGGCCCCGCAGGGGGCACAGATACGCAGTATTTT. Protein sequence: CASRGTSGGPAGGTDTQYF.

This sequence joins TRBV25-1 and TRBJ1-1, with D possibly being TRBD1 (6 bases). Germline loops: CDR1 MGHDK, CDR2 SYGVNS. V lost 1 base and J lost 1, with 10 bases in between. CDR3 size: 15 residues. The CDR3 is CASSESKGQNTEAFF. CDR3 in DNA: TGTGCCAGCAGTGAATCTAAGGGACAGAACACTGAAGCTTTCTTT.

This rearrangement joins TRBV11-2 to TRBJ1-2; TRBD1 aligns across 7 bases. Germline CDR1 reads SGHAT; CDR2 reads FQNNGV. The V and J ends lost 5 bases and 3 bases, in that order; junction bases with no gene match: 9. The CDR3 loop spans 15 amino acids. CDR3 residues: CASSPKYTGDYGYTF. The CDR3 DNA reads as TGTGCCAGCAGCCCGAAATACACAGGGGACTATGGCTACACCTTC.

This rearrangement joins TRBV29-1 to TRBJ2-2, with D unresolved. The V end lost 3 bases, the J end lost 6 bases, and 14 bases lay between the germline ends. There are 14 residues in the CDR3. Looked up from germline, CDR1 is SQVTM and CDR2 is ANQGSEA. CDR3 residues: CSVEKEQFPGELFF. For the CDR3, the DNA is TGCAGCGTTGAGAAGGAACAATTTCCCGGGGAGCTGTTTTTT.

In DNA form, the CDR3 reads TGCGCCAGCAGCTTGTTTGGCACAGATACGCAGTATTTT. Protein product: CASSLFGTDTQYF. This chain connects TRBV5-1 to TRBJ2-3; no clear D. Per the germline V gene, CDR1 is SGHRS and CDR2 is YFSETQ. This CDR3 has 13 amino acids. Between the trimmed V and J ends, which lost 1 base and 1 base, there was a span of 4 bases.

The CDR3 reads CASSPRTEGIASPLHF. The CDR3 DNA follows: TGTGCCAGCAGCCCCCGGACAGAGGGAATCGCTTCACCCCTCCACTTT. The rearrangement joins TRBV13 to TRBJ1-6, with a tentative D call TRBD1 (6 bases). This CDR3 has 16 residues. The germline CDR1 and CDR2 sequences are PRHDT and FYEKMQ (reference sequence). V dropped 5 bases and J dropped 9 bases, with 20 bases sitting between them.

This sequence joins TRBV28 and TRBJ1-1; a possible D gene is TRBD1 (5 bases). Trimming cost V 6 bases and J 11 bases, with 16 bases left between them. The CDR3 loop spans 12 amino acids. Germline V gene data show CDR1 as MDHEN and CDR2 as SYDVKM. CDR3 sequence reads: CASRRLGEAAFF. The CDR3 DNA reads TGTGCCAGCAGACGTTTGGGGGAGGCGGCTTTCTTT.

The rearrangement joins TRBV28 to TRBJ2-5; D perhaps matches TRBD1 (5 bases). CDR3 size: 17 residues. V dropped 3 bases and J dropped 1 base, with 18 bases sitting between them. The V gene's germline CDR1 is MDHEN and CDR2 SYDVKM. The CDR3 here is CASSFPGQLGAQETQYF. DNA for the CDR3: TGTGCCAGCAGTTTCCCGGGCCAGCTAGGGGCCCAAGAGACCCAGTACTTC.

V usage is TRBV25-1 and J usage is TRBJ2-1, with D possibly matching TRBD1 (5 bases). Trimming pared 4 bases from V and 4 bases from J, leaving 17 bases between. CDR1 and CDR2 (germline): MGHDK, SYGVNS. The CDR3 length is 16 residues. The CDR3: CASSAFPGNRYNEQFF. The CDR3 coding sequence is TGTGCCAGCAGTGCATTTCCAGGGAACAGGTACAATGAGCAGTTCTTC.

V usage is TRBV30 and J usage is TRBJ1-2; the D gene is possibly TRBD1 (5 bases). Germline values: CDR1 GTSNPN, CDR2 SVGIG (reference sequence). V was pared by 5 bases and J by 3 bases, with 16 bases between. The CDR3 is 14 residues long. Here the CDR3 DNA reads TGTGCCTGGGCCGGGAAAGCCAGGGACTATGGCTACACCTTC. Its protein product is CAWAGKARDYGYTF.

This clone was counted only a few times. In DNA form, the CDR3 reads TGTGCCTGGAGTGTGTGGTTGTTCGGGAGCACTCGAACGCAGCCCCAGCATTTT. This codes for CAWSVWLFGSTRTQPQHF. The gene calls are TRBV30 and TRBJ1-5, with no clear D. CDR1 is GTSNPN, CDR2 SVGIG, per germline (reference sequence). CDR3 length: 18 residues. V was cut by 0 bases and J by 7 bases, with 25 bases left in between.

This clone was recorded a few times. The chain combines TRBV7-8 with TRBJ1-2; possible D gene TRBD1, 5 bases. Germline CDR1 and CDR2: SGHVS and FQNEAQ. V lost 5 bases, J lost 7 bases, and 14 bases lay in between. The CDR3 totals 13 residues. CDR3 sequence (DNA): TGTGCCAGCAGCCCACAAGGGGCCGGTGGCTACACCTTC. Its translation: CASSPQGAGGYTF.

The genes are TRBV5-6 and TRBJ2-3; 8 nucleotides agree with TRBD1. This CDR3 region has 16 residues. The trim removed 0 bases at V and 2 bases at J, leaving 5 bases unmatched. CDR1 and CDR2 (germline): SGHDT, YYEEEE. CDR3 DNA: TGTGCCAGCAGCTTGGTTGGGACAGGAGACACAGATACGCAGTATTTT. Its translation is CASSLVGTGDTDTQYF. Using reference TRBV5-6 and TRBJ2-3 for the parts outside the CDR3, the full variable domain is DAGVTQSPTHLIKTRGQQVTLRCSPKSGHDTVSWYQQALGQGPQFIFQYYEEEERQRGNFPDRFSGHQFPNYSSELNVNALLLGDSALYLCASSLVGTGDTDTQYFGPGTRLTVL.